This T cell receptor (beta chain) emerged from a study of identical twins. MiXCR was run by TCRdb on the 5' RACE reads, yielding one entry per CDR3 protein. The table lists around 1.7 million distinct CDR3 sequences, under 35% of them singletons. V lost 3 bases and J 6 bases, leaving 12 bases between the germline ends. In germline, CDR1 is LNHNV, CDR2 YYDKDF (reference sequence). The CDR3 is 14 residues long. The TCR comes from a newborn girl in good health. Sequenced sample: cord blood. V usage is TRBV15 and J usage is TRBJ2-1, with a weak D call TRBD2 (5 bases). The CDR3 nucleotides are TGTGCCACCAGCAGGGACTTCCCTCTCAATGAGCAGTTCTTC. This encodes CATSRDFPLNEQFF. Together with reference TRBV15 and TRBJ2-1, the CDR3 gives the full variable domain: DAMVIQNPRYQVTQFGKPVTLSCSQTLNHNVMYWYQQKSSQAPKLLFHYYDKDFNNEADTPDNFQSRRPNTSFCFLDIRSPGLGDTAMYLCATSRDFPLNEQFFGPGTRLTVL.